Sequencing of this TCR beta chain was carried out in a study of T cells in Graves' hyperthyroidism and ophthalmopathy. Across the whole study: Peripheral blood was drawn at first diagnosis, prior to all treatment. General study findings and limits: Ophthalmopathy and stable hyperthyroidism were told apart by a 13 V-J model.

TCR beta CDR3 regions were amplified from RNA transcripts. Primed by the HTBI set, a first-round RT-PCR was run on the TCR CDR3. TCRdb itself ran the multiplex PCR reads through MiXCR, one entry per CDR3 protein. Seen here are approximately 330,000 distinct CDR3 sequences, roughly a fifth observed once, and the top ten hold 50%. There are many counts of this clonotype. Its specificity is unknown. Sequences were obtained from blood. The sequence was collected from a woman aged 45-59 years with Graves' hyperthyroidism.

The CDR3 DNA is TGTGCCAGCAGCAATACAGGGGTAAGGGTGAATGAGCAGTTCTTC. Protein: CASSNTGVRVNEQFF. This rearrangement joins TRBV7-9 to TRBJ2-1, with 7 bases identical to TRBD1. CDR1 and CDR2 from the germline V gene are SEHNR and FQNEAQ (reference sequence). This CDR3 has 15 amino acids. V gave up 5 bases and J gave up 7 bases; unmatched junction bases: 11.